The 9 T cell receptor beta chains below come from one sample, sequenced in a study of shared clonotypes between healthy human individuals. The assay was immunoSEQ multiplex PCR, and TCRdb's table has in-frame clones only and misses some. This sample carries over 2 million clones, 80% to 95% of them seen once, and the ten largest clones take around 0.38%. The specimen was naive CD4+ T cells from PBMCs. Specified subset: CD45RA+ positively selected. These receptors were obtained from a man between 18 and 35 years old in good health. Some clones in this sample may be carry-over from other donors' samples.

The rearrangement links TRBV7-2 to TRBJ2-7; D might be TRBD1 (6 bases). The CDR3 loop spans 14 amino acids. The germline gives CDR1 SGHTA, CDR2 FQGNSA. V lost 7 bases and J 0 bases, leaving 13 bases between the germline ends. In DNA form, the CDR3 reads TGTGCCAGCAAATGGGGGCGCCACTCCTACGAGCAGTACTTC. Translating gives CASKWGRHSYEQYF. Drawing the rest from reference TRBV7-2 and TRBJ2-7, the complete variable domain is GAGVSQSPSNKVTEKGKDVELRCDPISGHTALYWYRQSLGQGLEFLIYFQGNSAPDKSGLPSDRFSAERTGGSVSTLTIQRTQQEDSAVYLCASKWGRHSYEQYFGPGTRLTVT.

The chain combines TRBV15 with TRBJ1-1; D remains ambiguous. The CDR3 runs 11 residues. The germline V and J ends were trimmed by 4 bases and 10 bases, with 10 bases remaining between them. Germline assignment: CDR1 LNHNV and CDR2 YYDKDF (reference sequence). CDR3 in amino acids: CATSKIEGAFF. Here the CDR3 DNA reads TGTGCCACCAGCAAGATCGAAGGAGCTTTCTTT.

The chain combines TRBV7-9 with TRBJ2-1; D may be TRBD1 or TRBD2 (6 bases each). The CDR3 has 16 amino acids. V lost 8 bases, J lost 5 bases, and 22 bases lay in between. Per germline, CDR1 SEHNR and CDR2 FQNEAQ (reference sequence). Written as DNA, the CDR3 is TGTGCCAGCCTACCACCGTGGGTAGGGGGGAACAATGAGCAGTTCTTC. Translated: CASLPPWVGGNNEQFF.

CDR3 DNA: TGTGCCAGCACCGACCCCCGGGACAGGGGGGCAGAGACCCAGTACTTC. Translating gives CASTDPRDRGAETQYF. The chain has TRBV5-4 and TRBJ2-5; 11 bases are shared with TRBD1. Germline CDR1 SGHNT, CDR2 YYREEE (reference sequence). Losses at the gene ends were 6 bases for V and 4 bases for J; bases not matched to a gene: 11. The CDR3 spans 16 residues.

This chain connects TRBV7-2 to TRBJ2-7; D ambiguous. The CDR3 contains 14 residues. In germline, CDR1 is SGHTA, CDR2 FQGNSA. V was trimmed by 4 bases and J by 0 bases, leaving 10 bases between them. CDR3 residues: CASSSQDSSYEQYF. CDR3 DNA sequence: TGTGCCAGCAGCTCGCAGGATAGCTCCTACGAGCAGTACTTC.

This chain uses TRBV6-1 with TRBJ1-5, with a weak D call TRBD1 (6 bases). Trimming left V 4 bases short and J 4 bases short, with 11 bases between. This CDR3 has 14 residues. CDR1 and CDR2 (germline): MNHNS, SASEGT. CDR3 bases: TGTGCCAGCAGTGTTCACCAGGGGAATCAGCCCCAGCATTTT. This gives the protein CASSVHQGNQPQHF.

Note on this clone: Other nucleotide sequences from this sample produce the same CDR3. This chain links TRBV18 with TRBJ1-1, with a tentative D call TRBD1 (6 bases). Germline V CDR1 and CDR2: KGHSH, LQKENI. The CDR3 is 14 residues long. Between the trimmed V and J ends, which lost 6 bases and 4 bases, there was a span of 15 bases. The DNA for the CDR3 is TGTGCCAGCTCCCCCGCAGGGGCCGGCACTGAAGCTTTCTTT. Amino acid sequence: CASSPAGAGTEAFF.

The CDR3 spells CASRPGLAGDNEQFF. The DNA for the CDR3 is TGTGCCAGCAGGCCCGGACTAGCGGGAGACAATGAGCAGTTCTTC. The rearrangement joins TRBV2 to TRBJ2-1; 13 bases line up with TRBD2. The germline V gene encodes CDR1 SNHLY and CDR2 FYNNEI. Trimming removed 6 bases from V and 5 bases from J; junction bases left unmatched: 4. The CDR3 is 15 residues long.

J is TRBJ2-3 and V is TRBV5-1; D not certain. CDR1 and CDR2 from the germline V gene are SGHRS and YFSETQ. Trimming pared 6 bases from V and 0 bases from J, leaving 11 bases between. The CDR3 contains 14 residues. CDR3 DNA: TGCGCCAGCACGGACGCCGGAAGCACAGATACGCAGTATTTT. This encodes CASTDAGSTDTQYF. Full variable domain (outside the CDR3, taken from reference TRBV5-1 and TRBJ2-3): KAGVTQTPRYLIKTRGQQVTLSCSPISGHRSVSWYQQTPGQGLQFLFEYFSETQRNKGNFPGRFSGRQFSNSRSEMNVSTLELGDSALYLCASTDAGSTDTQYFGPGTRLTVL.